The 24 T cell receptor beta chains listed next were all sequenced from one sample in a study of shared clonotypes between healthy human individuals. Some clones are missing from TCRdb's copy, which holds only in-frame ones; the method was immunoSEQ multiplex PCR. This sample has 600,000 or so clones, with roughly 98% found just once. Naive CD8 cells comprised CD45RO-negative, CCR7-positively selected cells, excluding terminally differentiated effector memory CD45RA+ cells. Sequencing was performed on naive CD8+ T cells sorted from blood. The receptors stem from a young man in good health.

This clone has only one observation. CDR3 nucleotides: TGTGCCAGCAGCTTATACAGGGAAATGGGTAATGAGCAGTTCTTC. The encoded protein is CASSLYREMGNEQFF. V and J are TRBV7-9 and TRBJ2-1; tentatively, D is TRBD1 (6 bases). From germline, CDR1 is SEHNR and CDR2 FQNEAQ (reference sequence). Trimming took off 2 bases at V and 7 bases at J, with 15 bases between the two ends. The CDR3 length is 15 residues.

CDR3 in amino acids: CASSSRTSGRDTQYF. CDR3 coding DNA: TGTGCCAGCAGTTCTAGGACTAGCGGGAGAGATACGCAGTATTTT. V gene TRBV6-5 combines with J gene TRBJ2-3; the match to TRBD2 covers 13 bases. Germline V gene lookup returns CDR1 MNHEY and CDR2 SVGAGI. V gave up 4 bases and J gave up 5 bases; unmatched junction bases: 3. This CDR3 comprises 15 residues.

The chain recombines TRBV18 with TRBJ1-4; D uncertain. V was shortened by 3 bases and J by 6 bases, with 8 bases between the two germline ends. CDR1 and CDR2 (germline): KGHSH, LQKENI. The CDR3 length is 13 residues. The CDR3 loop reads CASSPPGDEKLFF. CDR3 nucleotides: TGTGCCAGCTCACCCCCCGGGGATGAAAAACTGTTTTTT.

V and J are TRBV7-7 and TRBJ1-1; D is perhaps TRBD1 (6 bases). The germline CDR1 and CDR2 sequences are SSHAT and FNYEAQ (reference sequence). The CDR3 spans 13 residues. Trimming removed 5 bases from V and 1 base from J, with 8 bases in between. The CDR3 loop is CASSADRNTEAFF. Here the CDR3 DNA reads TGTGCCAGCAGCGCGGACAGGAACACTGAAGCTTTCTTT. Looking up the rest from reference TRBV7-7 and TRBJ1-1 gives the full variable domain: GAGVSQSPRYKVTKRGQDVTLRCDPISSHATLYWYQQALGQGPEFLTYFNYEAQPDKSGLPSDRFSAERPEGSISTLTIQRTEQRDSAMYRCASSADRNTEAFFGQGTRLTVV.

The chain is built from TRBV6-5 and TRBJ1-1, with D maybe TRBD1 (5 bases). This CDR3 contains 14 residues. The germline gives CDR1 MNHEY, CDR2 SVGAGI. V shed 2 bases and J shed 5 bases, with 12 bases lying between them. In DNA, the CDR3 is TGTGCCAGCAGTTACGGGGGAGGGAGGACTGAAGCTTTCTTT. The encoded protein is CASSYGGGRTEAFF.

This rearrangement joins TRBV25-1 to TRBJ1-5; TRBD1 aligns across 7 bases. V shed 4 bases and J 3 bases; nucleotides not matched to a gene: 3. This CDR3 is 14 amino acids long. The germline V gene has CDR1 MGHDK and CDR2 SYGVNS. The CDR3 sequence is CASSATGANQPQHF. The CDR3 bases are TGTGCCAGCAGTGCTACAGGGGCCAATCAGCCCCAGCATTTT. The whole variable domain, filled in from reference TRBV25-1 and TRBJ1-5, reads EADIYQTPRYLVIGTGKKITLECSQTMGHDKMYWYQQDPGMELHLIHYSYGVNSTEKGDLSSESTVSRIRTEHFPLTLESARPSHTSQYLCASSATGANQPQHFGDGTRLSIL.

The gene calls are TRBV27 and TRBJ2-3; D unresolved. The CDR3 consists of 13 residues. The germline CDR1 and CDR2 sequences are MNHEY and SMNVEV (reference sequence). Trimming pared 1 base from V and 4 bases from J, leaving 6 bases between. In DNA form, the CDR3 reads TGTGCCAGCAGTTTATGGGCCCCAGATACGCAGTATTTT. As protein: CASSLWAPDTQYF.

The chain is built from TRBV19 and TRBJ2-5; 7 bases map to TRBD2. Germline CDR1 reads LNHDA; CDR2 reads SQIVND (reference sequence). Trimming removed 6 bases from V and 2 bases from J; junction bases left unmatched: 6. The length of the CDR3 is 14 residues. CDR3 sequence: CASSHLAEQETQYF. CDR3 DNA: TGTGCCAGTAGCCACCTAGCGGAGCAAGAGACCCAGTACTTC.

The chain is built from TRBV6-6 and TRBJ2-7; D ambiguous. Germline V lookup: CDR1 MNHNY, CDR2 SVGAGI (reference sequence). The CDR3 consists of 12 residues. V gave up 0 bases and J gave up 5 bases, with 5 bases separating them. CDR3 DNA: TGTGCCAGCAGTTACTCCCGGGACGAGCAGTACTTC. Translated, it gives CASSYSRDEQYF.

This chain joins TRBV28 and TRBJ2-7; TRBD1 aligns across 7 bases. Germline CDR1 is MDHEN and CDR2 is SYDVKM. Germline trimming cut 5 bases from V and 3 bases from J; bases unmatched to any gene: 7. CDR3 length equals 14 residues. The CDR3 spells CASSPQGQVYEQYF. Written as DNA, the CDR3 is TGTGCCAGCAGTCCCCAAGGACAGGTCTACGAGCAGTACTTC.

This chain links TRBV18 with TRBJ2-7; 8 bases are shared with TRBD1. The germline V gene encodes CDR1 KGHSH and CDR2 LQKENI. CDR3 length: 16 residues. J lost 1 base, V lost 6 bases, and 11 bases had no gene match. CDR3 in DNA: TGTGCCAGCTCGAGAATAGGACAGGGATATTCCTACGAGCAGTACTTC. Protein: CASSRIGQGYSYEQYF.

This chain uses TRBV28 with TRBJ2-7; D uncertain. Between the trimmed V and J ends, which lost 6 bases and 4 bases, there was a span of 7 bases. Germline V gives CDR1 MDHEN, CDR2 SYDVKM. This CDR3 contains 11 residues. CDR3 protein: CASSPEYEQYF. The CDR3 bases are TGTGCCAGCAGCCCAGAATACGAGCAGTACTTC.

V and J are TRBV11-2 and TRBJ2-7; weak D call: TRBD2 (6 bases). V lost 1 base to trimming and J lost 7 bases, with 14 bases between them. CDR1 is SGHAT and CDR2 is FQNNGV in the germline V gene. This CDR3 comprises 14 residues. This CDR3 is CASSLVADPREQYF. As DNA, the CDR3 is TGTGCCAGCAGCTTAGTAGCGGACCCTAGGGAGCAGTACTTC.

The V call is TRBV7-9, the J call TRBJ2-3, with 13 bases lining up with TRBD2. The CDR3 loop spans 18 amino acids. Germline loops: CDR1 SEHNR, CDR2 FQNEAQ (reference sequence). The V and J ends lost 4 bases and 3 bases, in that order; junction bases with no gene match: 10. CDR3 nucleotide sequence: TGTGCCAGCAGCTCCCCTAGACTAGCGGGGGGTCGGACAGATACGCAGTATTTT. Its protein product is CASSSPRLAGGRTDTQYF.

V gene TRBV7-9 combines with J gene TRBJ2-3; no clear D. This CDR3 has 15 amino acids. Germline CDR1 is SEHNR and CDR2 is FQNEAQ (reference sequence). V lost 3 bases and J lost 3, with 13 bases in between. The CDR3 DNA reads as TGTGCCAGCAGCTTCGGAATGGGAAGGACAGATACGCAGTATTTT. It specifies CASSFGMGRTDTQYF.

This clone appeared once. The CDR3 spells CASRTGGDYEQYF. DNA for the CDR3: TGCGCCAGCAGGACAGGGGGGGACTACGAGCAGTACTTC. This chain connects TRBV5-1 to TRBJ2-7; 9 bases agree with TRBD1. The CDR3 loop spans 13 amino acids. V gave up 5 bases and J gave up 3 bases; unmatched junction bases: 3. Germline lookup yields CDR1 SGHRS and CDR2 YFSETQ.

This clone came up once. The genes are TRBV27 and TRBJ1-4; D unresolved. CDR3 size: 15 residues. V gave up 5 bases and J gave up 3 bases, with 13 bases separating them. The germline V gene encodes CDR1 MNHEY and CDR2 SMNVEV (reference sequence). CDR3 loop: CASSPVRSANEKLFF. The CDR3 nucleotides read TGTGCCAGCAGTCCCGTGAGGTCAGCTAATGAAAAACTGTTTTTT.

A few counts support this clone. This chain uses TRBV2 with TRBJ2-3; D is unclear. The V gene's germline CDR1 is SNHLY and CDR2 FYNNEI. This CDR3 region has 11 residues. V was trimmed by 10 bases and J by 4 bases, leaving 9 bases between them. CDR3 loop: CAILRPDTQYF. Here the CDR3 DNA reads TGTGCCATTCTCAGGCCAGATACGCAGTATTTT.

This chain connects TRBV19 to TRBJ2-1; either TRBD1 or TRBD2 may fit D (6 bases each). CDR3 length equals 14 residues. From germline, CDR1 is LNHDA and CDR2 SQIVND (reference sequence). Trimming took off 8 bases at V and 8 bases at J, with 19 bases between the two ends. The CDR3 DNA follows: TGTGCCAGTGGCCCTTCCGGGGGCAACTATGAGCAGTTCTTC. Encoded protein: CASGPSGGNYEQFF. Full variable domain (rest looked up from reference TRBV19 and TRBJ2-1): DGGITQSPKYLFRKEGQNVTLSCEQNLNHDAMYWYRQDPGQGLRLIYYSQIVNDFQKGDIAEGYSVSREKKESFPLTVTSAQKNPTAFYLCASGPSGGNYEQFFGPGTRLTVL.

This chain uses TRBV6-6 with TRBJ2-2; possibly TRBD2 for D (5 bases). Trimming shortened V by 3 bases and J by 8 bases, and 16 bases separated the two germline ends. The CDR3 consists of 15 residues. Germline lookup yields CDR1 MNHNY and CDR2 SVGAGI (reference sequence). As DNA, the CDR3 is TGTGCCAGCAGTTATTTCGGGAACCAATTGGGGGAGCTGTTTTTT. This encodes CASSYFGNQLGELFF.

This clone showed up just once. The chain employs TRBV7-9 and TRBJ2-7, with 7 bases identical to TRBD2. Germline V lookup: CDR1 SEHNR, CDR2 FQNEAQ (reference sequence). V shed 5 bases and J 7 bases; nucleotides not matched to a gene: 14. There are 15 residues in the CDR3. The CDR3 sequence: CASSRKTTGGDEQYF. The CDR3 DNA reads TGTGCCAGCAGCCGGAAGACGACGGGAGGAGATGAGCAGTACTTC.

The chain couples TRBV7-6 to TRBJ2-2, with 12 nucleotides matching TRBD2. Germline CDR1 SGHVS, CDR2 FNYEAQ. This CDR3 is 18 amino acids long. Trimming cost V 5 bases and J 4 bases; bases outside gene matches: 11. The CDR3 region is CASSEDTSGRFVTGELFF. CDR3 nucleotides: TGTGCCAGCAGCGAGGACACTAGCGGGAGGTTTGTCACCGGGGAGCTGTTTTTT.

The V gene is TRBV7-9, the J gene TRBJ2-7, with 8 bases that match TRBD2. J was trimmed by 0 bases and V by 3 bases; bases with no gene match: 10. Germline CDR1 is SEHNR and CDR2 is FQNEAQ (reference sequence). CDR3 length equals 17 residues. Here the CDR3 reads CASSFQGVAGFSYEQYF. The CDR3 region has the DNA TGTGCCAGCAGCTTTCAGGGAGTAGCGGGGTTCTCCTACGAGCAGTACTTC.

The J gene is TRBJ2-1, the V gene TRBV12-5; D gene uncertain. The V gene lost 4 bases and the J gene lost 6 bases, with 10 bases spanning the gap. In germline, CDR1 is LGHNT, CDR2 FRNRAP. CDR3 length equals 13 residues. The CDR3 protein is CASGSTLSNEQFF. The CDR3 nucleotides read TGTGCTAGTGGTTCCACTCTCAGCAATGAGCAGTTCTTC.